The 23 T cell receptor beta chains listed next were all sequenced from one sample in a study of blood T cell repertoires in COVID-19 (TCRdb year 2020). Preparation of the library involved the immunoSEQ multiplex PCR assay. The table was pulled from immuneACCESS by TCRdb, which kept in-frame rearrangements only. Such tables lose some clones; where checked, under half of the loss comes from unresolved V genes, and the rest has no known cause. The sample data list 150,000 to 200,000 clones, and about 85% of these were observed just once. The ten largest clones capture 0.99% of the sample. The source material was peripheral blood. These receptor sequences come from a young man with acute or convalescent COVID-19.

This chain joins TRBV7-2 and TRBJ1-2, with D uncertain. Deletions cut 1 base from V and 13 bases from J, with 16 bases between. The CDR3 sequence is 13 residues long. Per germline, CDR1 SGHTA and CDR2 FQGNSA. CDR3 amino acids: CASSLVVVDAGTF. In DNA form, the CDR3 reads TGTGCCAGCAGCTTAGTAGTGGTGGACGCGGGCACCTTC.

This clone was counted once. The chain combines TRBV7-9 with TRBJ2-2; 9 bases map to TRBD2. CDR3 length equals 15 residues. J was trimmed by 5 bases and V by 5 bases; bases with no gene match: 6. Germline CDR1 reads SEHNR; CDR2 reads FQNEAQ (reference sequence). This CDR3 reads CASSRGTSFTGELFF. In nucleotides, the CDR3 is TGTGCCAGCAGCCGTGGGACTAGCTTTACCGGGGAGCTGTTTTTT.

The rearrangement links TRBV3-1 (or the pseudogene TRBV3-2) to TRBJ1-2, with TRBD1 matching over 7 bases. The germline V gene encodes CDR1 LGHDT and CDR2 YNNKEL (reference sequence). The CDR3 totals 15 residues. The junction had 10 bases not matched to a gene; V was cut back by 4 bases and J by 5 bases. The CDR3 bases are TGTGCCAGCAGCCCGTACAGGGGCGGAGAGTATGGCTACACCTTC. Its translation is CASSPYRGGEYGYTF.

The rearrangement uses TRBV5-1 and TRBJ1-4, with 8 bases aligning to TRBD1. This CDR3 region has 15 residues. V trimming: 0 bases; J trimming: 5 bases; junction bases outside the gene matches: 3. The germline V gene has CDR1 SGHRS and CDR2 YFSETQ. The DNA of the CDR3 is TGCGCCAGCAGCTTGGGGCAGGGGGCAAATGAAAAACTGTTTTTT. This sequence encodes CASSLGQGANEKLFF.

J is TRBJ1-6 and V is TRBV5-1; D is perhaps TRBD1 (5 bases). Germline CDR1 SGHRS, CDR2 YFSETQ. This CDR3 region has 14 residues. V gave up 1 base and J gave up 8 bases, with 10 bases separating them. The CDR3 region is CASSLPGGDSPLHF. As DNA, the CDR3 is TGCGCCAGCAGCTTGCCCGGGGGGGATTCACCCCTCCACTTT.

This chain links TRBV6-5 with TRBJ1-4; 10 bases line up with TRBD1. Germline CDR1 MNHEY, CDR2 SVGAGI. The CDR3 is made up of 14 amino acids. J was trimmed by 8 bases and V by 10 bases; bases with no gene match: 10. In DNA, the CDR3 is TGTGCCACTTCTACCGGACAGGGGGGGGAAAAACTGTTTTTT. It yields the protein CATSTGQGGEKLFF.

J is TRBJ2-4 and V is TRBV5-4; weak D call: TRBD2 (6 bases). Germline CDR1 and CDR2: SGHNT and YYREEE (reference sequence). With 0 bases removed from V and 7 bases from J, the gap between germline ends came to 14 bases. The CDR3 has 15 amino acids. CDR3 nucleotide sequence: TGTGCCAGCAGCTTGGATCCTAGCGCGGGGAACATTCAGTACTTC. Encoded protein: CASSLDPSAGNIQYF.

The V call is TRBV5-6, the J call TRBJ2-2, with D tentatively TRBD2 (5 bases). Germline CDR1 is SGHDT and CDR2 is YYEEEE. The germline V and J ends were trimmed by 1 base and 1 base, with 8 bases remaining between them. The CDR3 covers 15 residues. The CDR3 sequence is CASSLRSGNTGELFF. The CDR3 bases are TGTGCCAGCAGCTTGAGGAGCGGGAACACCGGGGAGCTGTTTTTT.

The chain is built from TRBV2 and TRBJ1-2, with TRBD1 matching 10 bases. CDR1 is SNHLY and CDR2 is FYNNEI in the germline V gene. The CDR3 has 14 amino acids. The junction had 10 bases not matched to a gene; V was cut back by 7 bases and J by 8 bases. CDR3 nucleotides: TGTGCCAGCACCAGGCTGGGACAGGGGCGAGGCTACACCTTC. Amino acids: CASTRLGQGRGYTF.

This clone was seen a handful of times. J is TRBJ1-2 and V is TRBV6-5; 9 nucleotides align to TRBD1. The CDR3 length is 14 residues. The V gene end was trimmed by 6 bases and the J gene end by 4 bases; junction bases not matched to a gene: 6. The germline V gene encodes CDR1 MNHEY and CDR2 SVGAGI. The CDR3 sequence: CASSSGTGSYGYTF. The CDR3 coding sequence is TGTGCCAGCAGCTCAGGGACAGGGAGCTATGGCTACACCTTC.

The genes are TRBV3-1 (or the pseudogene TRBV3-2) and TRBJ2-1; D uncertain. The CDR3 totals 11 residues. The germline gives CDR1 LGHDT, CDR2 YNNKEL (reference sequence). V lost 8 bases and J lost 5, with 7 bases in between. In DNA form, the CDR3 reads TGTGCCAGCTCCCAGGACAATGAGCAGTTCTTC. It yields the protein CASSQDNEQFF.

This clone was observed a handful of times. The CDR3 spells CASSLPTSQGASSYEQYF. The CDR3 nucleotides are TGTGCCAGCAGCTTACCGACCTCACAGGGGGCCAGCTCCTACGAGCAGTACTTC. The J gene is TRBJ2-7, the V gene TRBV7-8; 9 positions match TRBD1. After removal of 2 bases from V and 0 bases from J, the junction contained 11 bases not matched to a gene. The CDR3 contains 18 residues. CDR1 and CDR2 (germline): SGHVS, FQNEAQ.

This clone showed up just a few times. V is TRBV18 and J is TRBJ1-2, with a possible D match to TRBD1 (6 bases). Germline V lookup: CDR1 KGHSH, CDR2 LQKENI. CDR3 length: 15 residues. Between the trimmed V and J ends, which lost 2 bases and 8 bases, there was a span of 18 bases. The CDR3 sequence is CASSPGTRDGSGYTF. The CDR3 coding sequence is TGTGCCAGCTCACCAGGGACACGGGATGGGTCGGGCTACACCTTC.

V gene TRBV4-2 combines with J gene TRBJ1-5; a possible D gene is TRBD1 (6 bases). This CDR3 comprises 17 residues. Germline CDR1 LGHNA, CDR2 YNFKEQ. Between the trimmed V and J ends, which lost 0 bases and 7 bases, there was a span of 19 bases. The chain's CDR3 is CASSQELEGGFWQPQHF. CDR3 nucleotide sequence: TGTGCCAGCAGCCAAGAGCTTGAAGGGGGATTCTGGCAGCCCCAGCATTTT.

V usage is TRBV28 and J usage is TRBJ2-3, with 9 bases fitting TRBD1. J lost 3 bases, V lost 6 bases, and 10 bases had no gene match. The CDR3 contains 16 residues. Germline V CDR1 and CDR2: MDHEN, SYDVKM. The chain's CDR3 is CASSTGDRDFTDTQYF. In DNA, the CDR3 is TGTGCCAGCAGCACCGGGGACAGGGACTTTACAGATACGCAGTATTTT.

J is TRBJ1-1 and V is TRBV7-9; TRBD1 is a possible D gene (5 bases). There are 14 residues in the CDR3. Germline CDR1 and CDR2: SEHNR and FQNEAQ (reference sequence). Trimming took off 5 bases at V and 4 bases at J, with 14 bases between the two ends. Here the CDR3 DNA reads TGTGCCAGCAGCCTCCAGGGTGGTAGCACTGAAGCTTTCTTT. Residues: CASSLQGGSTEAFF.

The rearrangement uses TRBV30 and TRBJ2-5, with D possibly TRBD2 on 7 matching bases. The CDR3 extends over 13 amino acids. Germline V CDR1 and CDR2: GTSNPN, SVGIG (reference sequence). V lost 2 bases and J 5 bases, leaving 12 bases between the germline ends. The CDR3 spells CAWSRGAEETQYF. DNA of the CDR3: TGTGCCTGGAGTCGGGGGGCCGAGGAGACCCAGTACTTC.

For the CDR3, the DNA is TGCGCCAGCAGTCAGGGGGAAAATCAGCCCCAGCATTTT. Its protein product is CASSQGENQPQHF. The chain links TRBV10-2 to TRBJ1-5; 7 nucleotides align to TRBD1. Germline values: CDR1 WSHSY, CDR2 SAAADI. Trimming removed 5 bases from V and 4 bases from J; junction bases left unmatched: 2. This CDR3 has 13 residues.

In DNA form, the CDR3 reads TGTGCCAGCAGCGTAGGACATTCCGGCGATACGCAGTATTTT. This sequence encodes CASSVGHSGDTQYF. The chain uses TRBV9 and TRBJ2-3; D gene uncertain. V was clipped by 0 bases and J by 6 bases, with 11 bases between them. There are 14 residues in the CDR3. Per germline, CDR1 SGDLS and CDR2 YYNGEE.

This clone was seen a few times. V and J are TRBV7-2 and TRBJ2-1; D call uncertain. The germline V and J ends were trimmed by 1 base and 3 bases, with 10 bases remaining between them. The germline V gene encodes CDR1 SGHTA and CDR2 FQGNSA. This CDR3 region has 15 residues. This CDR3 is CASSLERRRYNEQFF. The CDR3, as DNA: TGTGCCAGCAGCTTAGAGCGCCGCCGCTACAATGAGCAGTTCTTC. The full variable domain, completed using reference TRBV7-2 and TRBJ2-1, is GAGVSQSPSNKVTEKGKDVELRCDPISGHTALYWYRQSLGQGLEFLIYFQGNSAPDKSGLPSDRFSAERTGGSVSTLTIQRTQQEDSAVYLCASSLERRRYNEQFFGPGTRLTVL.

The chain combines TRBV5-1 with TRBJ2-3, with no clear D. The CDR3 is 15 residues long. Looked up from germline, CDR1 is SGHRS and CDR2 is YFSETQ. The ends were cut back, 3 bases at V and 1 base at J, with 12 bases in the middle. This chain's CDR3 is CASSSASGGTDTQYF. The CDR3 DNA is TGCGCCAGCAGCTCAGCCTCGGGTGGCACAGATACGCAGTATTTT.

The chain employs TRBV12-3 or TRBV12-4 and TRBJ2-6; no clear D gene. The CDR3 has 13 amino acids. V was pared by 1 base and J by 7 bases, with 5 bases between. CDR3 residues: CASSLDRANVLTF. As DNA, the CDR3 is TGTGCCAGCAGTTTAGATAGAGCCAACGTCCTGACTTTC.

This sequence joins TRBV19 and TRBJ2-3, with TRBD1 matching 10 bases. Germline V CDR1 and CDR2: LNHDA, SQIVND (reference sequence). V was clipped by 5 bases and J by 4 bases; unmatched bases: 18. The CDR3 covers 19 residues. The chain's CDR3 is CASSSDSGTGAGRADTQYF. CDR3 in DNA: TGTGCCAGTAGTTCGGACTCCGGGACAGGGGCGGGAAGGGCAGATACGCAGTATTTT. The variable domain in full, completed from reference TRBV19 and TRBJ2-3, reads DGGITQSPKYLFRKEGQNVTLSCEQNLNHDAMYWYRQDPGQGLRLIYYSQIVNDFQKGDIAEGYSVSREKKESFPLTVTSAQKNPTAFYLCASSSDSGTGAGRADTQYFGPGTRLTVL.